The present entry profiles one T cell receptor beta chain with its context. Its specificity is not known. The germline V gene has CDR1 SGHTS and CDR2 YDEGEE. This CDR3 contains 9 residues. V gave up 4 bases and J gave up 12 bases, with 8 bases separating them. The sample is drawn from a study of shared clonotypes between healthy human individuals. Findings of the study overall: Only a few donors were included, so the genetic and exposure-history diversity represented was limited. Rarefaction demonstrated incomplete sorted-subset sequencing despite large depth. Clonotypes which were not shared had lower generation probabilities than clonotypes that all four donors shared. Among donors, the sharing of clonotypes was expected to be influenced by sequencing depth.

Terminally differentiated effector memory CD45RA+ cells were left out of the naive CD8 fraction, which was CD45RO-negative and positively selected for CCR7. Libraries were prepared by immunoSEQ multiplex PCR; TCRdb keeps only in-frame clonotypes and omits some of them. This table holds under 1 million clones, 92% found once. Specimen: naive CD8+ T cells sorted from blood. V is TRBV5-8 and J is TRBJ2-7; D perhaps matches TRBD1 (5 bases). This TCR came from a man aged 30 to 45 in good health. CDR3 in amino acids: CASSGHLYF. The CDR3 bases are TGTGCCAGCAGCGGACACCTGTACTTC.